The present T cell receptor (beta chain) was sequenced within a study of T-cell reconstitution after alpha-beta-depleted transplantation in children. This clonotype has a handful of counts. CDR3 length equals 15 residues. Germline CDR1 is SEHNR and CDR2 is FQNEAQ (reference sequence). Between the trimmed V and J ends, which lost 5 bases and 2 bases, there was a span of 16 bases. Library preparation (for TCRbeta) was performed with unique molecular identifiers. TCRdb re-analysed the PCR reads in MiXCR, keeping a single row per CDR3 protein. In the table there are about 400,000 distinct CDR3 sequences, roughly 16% of which are singletons.

The sequencing here drew on PBMCs, mostly from graft donor cells, taken 360 days after TCRalphabeta/CD19-depleted stem cell transplant. This chain joins TRBV7-9 and TRBJ2-7; D is possibly TRBD1 (6 bases). The TCR sequence derives from a boy under two years old who had a stem cell transplant for Wiskott-Aldrich syndrome, so the T cells may come from the graft donor. Here the CDR3 DNA reads TGTGCCAGCAGCATTACGACGGGACACACCTACGAGCAGTACTTC. Amino acids: CASSITTGHTYEQYF. The full variable domain, completed using reference TRBV7-9 and TRBJ2-7, is DTGVSQNPRHKITKRGQNVTFRCDPISEHNRLYWYRQTLGQGPEFLTYFQNEAQLEKSRLLSDRFSAERPKGSFSTLEIQRTEQGDSAMYLCASSITTGHTYEQYFGPGTRLTVT.